The 24 T cell receptor beta chains given below trace back to one sample, sequenced in a study of cytomegalovirus exposure and HLA in healthy donors. PCR was performed using 60 Vbeta and 13 Jbeta primers. TCRdb's table, derived via immunoSEQ multiplex PCR, lists solely in-frame clones and lacks some. The data show nearly 200,000 clones, with 75% to 90% seen just once and 1.3% held by the top ten. The sample taken for sequencing was PBMCs. The receptors here all came from a man younger than 45 in good health and CMV-seronegative.

V is TRBV7-2 and J is TRBJ2-3, with TRBD2 identical over 12 bases. V dropped 1 base and J dropped 2; count of bases not matched to a gene: 7. Germline V gives CDR1 SGHTA, CDR2 FQGNSA. The CDR3 spans 18 residues. The CDR3 region has the DNA TGTGCCAGCAGCTTAGTGTCGGCTAGCGGGGGGGCCACAGATACGCAGTATTTT. This sequence encodes CASSLVSASGGATDTQYF.

The V call is TRBV6-1, the J call TRBJ2-1; TRBD1 matches 10 bases. The CDR3 spans 13 residues. Losses at the gene ends were 4 bases for V and 7 bases for J; bases not matched to a gene: 1. The V gene's germline CDR1 is MNHNS and CDR2 SASEGT. The CDR3 loop reads CASSGQGANEQFF. In DNA form, the CDR3 reads TGTGCCAGCAGTGGACAGGGGGCAAATGAGCAGTTCTTC.

This sequence joins TRBV27 and TRBJ2-7, with 7 bases that match TRBD1. The CDR3 is made up of 14 amino acids. CDR1 and CDR2 (germline): MNHEY, SMNVEV (reference sequence). The J segment lost 7 bases and the V segment lost 7 bases, leaving 13 bases of the junction unmatched. CDR3 loop: CASISTGTRGEQYF. The CDR3 DNA sequence: TGTGCCAGCATTTCGACAGGGACCAGAGGGGAGCAGTACTTC.

This sequence joins TRBV6-5 and TRBJ2-6; tentative D call: TRBD1 (5 bases). This CDR3 contains 15 residues. V shed 8 bases and J shed 4 bases, with 15 bases lying between them. Germline values: CDR1 MNHEY, CDR2 SVGAGI. The CDR3 nucleotides are TGTGCCAGCGGCCGGCAGGGTTCCGGGGCCAACGTCCTGACTTTC. Its translation is CASGRQGSGANVLTF.

The gene calls are TRBV7-6 and TRBJ2-1; TRBD2 agrees at 8 bases. With 5 bases clipped from V and 8 bases from J, the junction kept 14 bases outside the gene matches. Germline V CDR1 and CDR2: SGHVS, FNYEAQ. CDR3 length: 16 amino acids. This chain's CDR3 is CASSRNGGRTVDEQFF. The CDR3, as DNA: TGTGCCAGCAGCCGAAATGGCGGGAGGACTGTGGATGAGCAGTTCTTC.

V gene TRBV10-3 combines with J gene TRBJ1-4; the match to TRBD1 covers 7 bases. CDR1 ENHRY and CDR2 SYGVKD come from the germline V gene. Unmatched junction bases numbered 2, after V lost 3 bases and J lost 7 bases. This CDR3 comprises 13 residues. The CDR3 sequence: CAISDRGVEKLFF. CDR3 nucleotide sequence: TGTGCCATCAGTGACAGGGGGGTTGAAAAACTGTTTTTT.

The chain links TRBV7-2 to TRBJ1-1; D is perhaps TRBD1 (5 bases). Germline V gene lookup returns CDR1 SGHTA and CDR2 FQGNSA. V was cut by 4 bases and J by 5 bases, with 20 bases left in between. The CDR3 covers 16 residues. The CDR3, as DNA: TGTGCCAGCAGCTCCCCCGGTGGGTCAGGGCATACTGAAGCTTTCTTT. Translated, it gives CASSSPGGSGHTEAFF.

In its sample, this clone was seen a few times. This chain connects TRBV27 to TRBJ2-3, with D perhaps matching TRBD2 (5 bases). The CDR3 has 14 residues. Per the germline V gene, CDR1 is MNHEY and CDR2 is SMNVEV (reference sequence). V lost 4 bases, J lost 10 bases, and 18 bases lay in between. DNA for the CDR3: TGTGCCAGCAGTTGGTCTTCGCAGTTCGGGGCGCAGTATTTT. This encodes CASSWSSQFGAQYF.

The V call is TRBV6-5, the J call TRBJ2-7; D gene unclear. From germline, CDR1 is MNHEY and CDR2 SVGAGI. The CDR3 totals 13 residues. The ends were cut back, 6 bases at V and 3 bases at J, with 12 bases in the middle. The chain's CDR3 is CASRATVNYEQYF. The CDR3 DNA sequence: TGTGCCAGCAGGGCAACCGTAAACTACGAGCAGTACTTC.

The chain uses TRBV5-4 and TRBJ2-7; 9 bases agree with TRBD1. CDR1 SGHNT and CDR2 YYREEE come from the germline V gene (reference sequence). Unmatched junction bases numbered 11, after V lost 4 bases and J lost 6 bases. The CDR3 totals 15 residues. CDR3 sequence reads: CASSSEGDRDIEQYF. The CDR3, as DNA: TGTGCCAGCAGCAGCGAGGGGGACAGGGATATCGAGCAGTACTTC.

A word on this clone: Within the sample, other DNA sequences also encode this same CDR3. The V gene is TRBV5-1, the J gene TRBJ1-5, with a weak D call TRBD1 (6 bases). The CDR3 contains 13 residues. Trimming took off 2 bases at V and 4 bases at J, with 7 bases between the two ends. In germline, CDR1 is SGHRS, CDR2 YFSETQ. The chain's CDR3 is CASSLTGNQPQHF. CDR3 nucleotide sequence: TGCGCCAGCAGCTTAACAGGGAATCAGCCCCAGCATTTT.

This chain connects TRBV10-3 to TRBJ1-2; the D is unclear. Deletions cut 1 base from V and 4 bases from J, with 7 bases between. The CDR3 has 13 amino acids. Germline V CDR1 and CDR2: ENHRY, SYGVKD. CDR3 protein: CAISEYGSYGYTF. In nucleotides, the CDR3 is TGTGCCATCAGTGAGTATGGGAGCTATGGCTACACCTTC.

The chain is built from TRBV7-9 and TRBJ1-1, with D perhaps TRBD1 (5 bases). V gave up 7 bases and J gave up 6 bases, with 15 bases separating them. There are 13 residues in the CDR3. Germline CDR1 is SEHNR and CDR2 is FQNEAQ (reference sequence). The CDR3 nucleotides read TGTGCCAGCATCATCTTACAGGACGCTGAAGCTTTCTTT. The encoded protein is CASIILQDAEAFF.

V usage is TRBV5-6 and J usage is TRBJ2-5; 12 nucleotides match TRBD1. The last part of the DNA fits TRBJ2-7 better; the J call may be wrong. From germline, CDR1 is SGHDT and CDR2 YYEEEE. The CDR3 spans 14 residues. CDR3 amino acids: CASSWDRGLYEQYF. For the CDR3, the DNA is TGTGCCAGCAGCTGGGACAGGGGGCTCTACGAGCAGTACTTC.

The chain recombines TRBV27 with TRBJ1-6; no definite D call. V dropped 3 bases and J dropped 7 bases, with 13 bases sitting between them. Germline loops: CDR1 MNHEY, CDR2 SMNVEV (reference sequence). The CDR3 totals 15 residues. CDR3: CASSLGPWVNSPLHF. The CDR3 DNA is TGTGCCAGCAGTTTGGGCCCCTGGGTGAATTCACCCCTCCACTTT.

This clone was counted only a few times. This CDR3 is CASSFVGQPSGANVLTF. CDR3 DNA sequence: TGTGCCAGCAGCTTCGTTGGACAGCCCTCTGGGGCCAACGTCCTGACTTTC. The genes are TRBV5-6 and TRBJ2-6; D is perhaps TRBD1 (6 bases). The CDR3 runs 17 residues. CDR1 is SGHDT, CDR2 YYEEEE, per germline. The V and J ends lost 2 bases and 0 bases respectively, with 12 bases between them.

This chain connects TRBV6-4 to TRBJ2-1; 8 positions match TRBD2. V was clipped by 7 bases and J by 0 bases; unmatched bases: 11. The V gene's germline CDR1 is MRHNA and CDR2 SNTAGT. This CDR3 is 17 amino acids long. The CDR3 bases are TGTGCCAGCATTGGGACTAGTTCCCCTTACTCCTACAATGAGCAGTTCTTC. This encodes CASIGTSSPYSYNEQFF.

The chain carries TRBV19 and TRBJ1-3; D unclear. The germline V and J ends were trimmed by 3 bases and 3 bases, with 12 bases remaining between them. The CDR3 is 15 residues long. Germline CDR1 reads LNHDA; CDR2 reads SQIVND (reference sequence). The CDR3 loop is CASSILAGSGNTIYF. The CDR3, as DNA: TGTGCCAGTAGTATTCTGGCGGGAAGTGGAAACACCATATATTTT.

The V call is TRBV19, the J call TRBJ2-1; the match to TRBD2 covers 7 bases. V lost 3 bases and J lost 5; bases outside the gene matches: 10. This CDR3 has 16 amino acids. CDR1 LNHDA and CDR2 SQIVND come from the germline V gene (reference sequence). Here the CDR3 reads CASSIPVGDYHNEQFF. In DNA, the CDR3 is TGTGCCAGTAGTATCCCGGTAGGGGACTATCACAATGAGCAGTTCTTC.

The chain couples TRBV5-1 to TRBJ2-3, with D unresolved. V shed 4 bases and J shed 0 bases, with 9 bases lying between them. Germline CDR1 is SGHRS and CDR2 is YFSETQ. The CDR3 has 14 residues. In nucleotides, the CDR3 is TGCGCCAGCAGCCCGAGCCGGAGCACAGATACGCAGTATTTT. Its protein is CASSPSRSTDTQYF.

The table lists this clone with a few counts. V is TRBV5-1 and J is TRBJ2-3, with D possibly matching TRBD1 (6 bases). V was clipped by 3 bases and J by 0 bases, with 14 bases between them. The CDR3 runs 16 residues. Germline values: CDR1 SGHRS, CDR2 YFSETQ. CDR3 sequence (DNA): TGCGCCAGCAGCTCGGCCCGACAGGATAGCACAGATACGCAGTATTTT. Amino acids: CASSSARQDSTDTQYF.

V and J are TRBV27 and TRBJ2-7; 7 bases fit TRBD1. The CDR3 length is 14 residues. Germline lookup yields CDR1 MNHEY and CDR2 SMNVEV (reference sequence). V lost 0 bases to trimming and J lost 4 bases; unmatched junction nucleotides: 3. CDR3 sequence: CASSLSGGKYEQYF. DNA for the CDR3: TGTGCCAGCAGTTTATCAGGGGGCAAGTACGAGCAGTACTTC.

This clone has only one observation. This rearrangement joins TRBV7-9 to TRBJ1-1; D is ambiguous. The CDR3 has 14 residues. Germline V gives CDR1 SEHNR, CDR2 FQNEAQ (reference sequence). Trimming took 2 bases from V and 8 from J, leaving 15 bases between them. This CDR3 reads CASSLIIRSTEAFF. Here the CDR3 DNA reads TGTGCCAGCAGCTTAATCATCCGATCCACAGAAGCTTTCTTT.

The DNA of the CDR3 is TGTGCCAGCAGCTTGGGAGGGGGACACGGGGAGCTGTTTTTT. Encoded protein: CASSLGGGHGELFF. V is TRBV5-6 and J is TRBJ2-2; D is possibly TRBD1 (6 bases). The V gene lost 0 bases and the J gene lost 7 bases, with 10 bases spanning the gap. Looked up from germline, CDR1 is SGHDT and CDR2 is YYEEEE. The CDR3 totals 14 residues.